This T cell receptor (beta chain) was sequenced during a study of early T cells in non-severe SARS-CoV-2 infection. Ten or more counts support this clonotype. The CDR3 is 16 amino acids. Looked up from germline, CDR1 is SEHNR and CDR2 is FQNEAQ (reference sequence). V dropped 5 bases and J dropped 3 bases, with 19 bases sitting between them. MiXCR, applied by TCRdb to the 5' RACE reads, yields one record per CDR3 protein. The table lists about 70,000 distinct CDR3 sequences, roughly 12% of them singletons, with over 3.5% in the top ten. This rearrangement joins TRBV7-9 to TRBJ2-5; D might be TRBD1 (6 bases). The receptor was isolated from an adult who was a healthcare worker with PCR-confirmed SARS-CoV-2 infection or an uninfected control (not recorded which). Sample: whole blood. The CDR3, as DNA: TGTGCCAGCAGCACCACCCGGACAGTTTCGGAAGAGACCCAGTACTTC. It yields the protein CASSTTRTVSEETQYF.